The following is a T cell receptor beta chain sequence with its context. The antigen is undetermined. There are 17 residues in the CDR3. Germline values: CDR1 MGHRA, CDR2 YSYEKL. With V trimmed by 0 bases and J by 7 bases, 14 bases remained unmatched. This entry belongs to a study of shared clonotypes between healthy human individuals. Study-level results: Non-shared clonotypes were found to have lower generation probabilities than the clonotypes that were shared by all four of the sorted-subset donors.

Naive CD8 cells comprised CD45RO-negative, CCR7-positively selected cells, excluding terminally differentiated effector memory CD45RA+ cells. Clones were sequenced by immunoSEQ multiplex PCR, and TCRdb holds only the in-frame ones, with some missing. Of 800,000 to 950,000 clones in the sample, about 96% are singletons; the top ten hold less than 0.25%. The sequenced material came from naive CD8+ T cells sorted from blood. The chain uses TRBV4-1 and TRBJ2-7; 8 nucleotides align to TRBD1. The receptor was derived from a man younger than 40 in good health. The CDR3 bases are TGCGCCAGCAGCCAAGATCGTTGGACAGGGTCTCCAGAGGAGCAGTACTTC. Encoded protein: CASSQDRWTGSPEEQYF.